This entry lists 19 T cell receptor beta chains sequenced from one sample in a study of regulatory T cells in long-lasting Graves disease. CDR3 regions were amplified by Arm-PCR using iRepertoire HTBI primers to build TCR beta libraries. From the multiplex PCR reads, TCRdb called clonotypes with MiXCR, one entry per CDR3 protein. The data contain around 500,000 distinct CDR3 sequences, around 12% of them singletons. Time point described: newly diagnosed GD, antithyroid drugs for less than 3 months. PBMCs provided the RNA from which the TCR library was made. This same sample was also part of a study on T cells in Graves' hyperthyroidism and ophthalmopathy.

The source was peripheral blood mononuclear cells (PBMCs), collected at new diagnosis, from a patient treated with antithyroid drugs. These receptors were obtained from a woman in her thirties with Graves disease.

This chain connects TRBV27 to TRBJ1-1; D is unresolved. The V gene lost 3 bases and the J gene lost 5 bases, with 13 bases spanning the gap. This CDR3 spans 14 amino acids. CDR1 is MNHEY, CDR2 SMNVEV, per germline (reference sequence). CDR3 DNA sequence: TGTGCCAGCAGTTTCCGCGGGATGGGAACTGAAGCTTTCTTT. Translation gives CASSFRGMGTEAFF.

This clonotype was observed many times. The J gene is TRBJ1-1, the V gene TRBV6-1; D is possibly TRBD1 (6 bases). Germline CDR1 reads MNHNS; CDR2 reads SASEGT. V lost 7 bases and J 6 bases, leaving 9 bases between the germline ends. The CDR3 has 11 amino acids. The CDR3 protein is CASKGGAEAFF. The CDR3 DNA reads TGTGCCAGCAAGGGGGGGGCTGAAGCTTTCTTT.

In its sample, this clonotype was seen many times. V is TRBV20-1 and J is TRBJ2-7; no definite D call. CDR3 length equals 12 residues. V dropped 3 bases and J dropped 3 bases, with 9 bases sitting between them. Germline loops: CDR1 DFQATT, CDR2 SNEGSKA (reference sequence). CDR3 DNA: TGCAGTGCTAGTCCACGCGTCTACGAGCAGTACTTC. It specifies CSASPRVYEQYF.

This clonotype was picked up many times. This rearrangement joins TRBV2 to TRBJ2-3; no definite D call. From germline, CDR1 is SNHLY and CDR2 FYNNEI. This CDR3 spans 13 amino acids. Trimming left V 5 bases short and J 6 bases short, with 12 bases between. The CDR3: CASSNTEGDTQYF. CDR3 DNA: TGTGCCAGCAGTAATACAGAAGGCGATACGCAGTATTTT.

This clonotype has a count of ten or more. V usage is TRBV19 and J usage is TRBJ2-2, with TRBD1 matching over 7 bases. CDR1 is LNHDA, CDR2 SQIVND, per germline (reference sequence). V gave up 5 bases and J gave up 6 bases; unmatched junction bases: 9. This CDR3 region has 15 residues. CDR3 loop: CASSQTGAVAGELFF. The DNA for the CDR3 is TGTGCCAGTAGTCAAACAGGGGCGGTCGCCGGGGAGCTGTTTTTT.

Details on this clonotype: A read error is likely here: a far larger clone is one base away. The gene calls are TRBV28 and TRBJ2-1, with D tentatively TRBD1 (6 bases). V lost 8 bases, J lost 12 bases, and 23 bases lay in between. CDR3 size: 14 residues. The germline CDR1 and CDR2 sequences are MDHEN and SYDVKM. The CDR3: CASSIQGVGDGQFF. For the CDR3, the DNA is TGTGCCAGCTCCATACAGGGAGTAGGCGATGGGCAGTTCTTC.

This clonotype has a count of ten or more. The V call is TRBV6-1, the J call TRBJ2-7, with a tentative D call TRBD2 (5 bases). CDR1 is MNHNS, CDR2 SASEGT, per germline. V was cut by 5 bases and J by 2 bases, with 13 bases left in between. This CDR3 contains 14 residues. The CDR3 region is CASSNAVRAYEQYF. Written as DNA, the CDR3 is TGTGCCAGCAGTAATGCGGTGAGGGCCTACGAGCAGTACTTC.

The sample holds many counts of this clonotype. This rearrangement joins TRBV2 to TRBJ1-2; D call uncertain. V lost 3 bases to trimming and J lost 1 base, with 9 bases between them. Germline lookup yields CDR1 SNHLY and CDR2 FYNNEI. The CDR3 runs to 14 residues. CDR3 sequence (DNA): TGTGCCAGCAGTGATATGCAGGTTAACTATGGCTACACCTTC. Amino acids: CASSDMQVNYGYTF.

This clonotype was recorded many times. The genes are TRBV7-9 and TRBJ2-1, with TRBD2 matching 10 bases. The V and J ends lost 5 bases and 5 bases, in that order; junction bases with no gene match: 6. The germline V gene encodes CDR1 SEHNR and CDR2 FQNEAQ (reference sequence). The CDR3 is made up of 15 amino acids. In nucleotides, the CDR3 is TGTGCCAGCAGCCCAACTAGCGGGACCAACAATGAGCAGTTCTTC. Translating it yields CASSPTSGTNNEQFF. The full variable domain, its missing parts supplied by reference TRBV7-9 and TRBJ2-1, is DTGVSQNPRHKITKRGQNVTFRCDPISEHNRLYWYRQTLGQGPEFLTYFQNEAQLEKSRLLSDRFSAERPKGSFSTLEIQRTEQGDSAMYLCASSPTSGTNNEQFFGPGTRLTVL.

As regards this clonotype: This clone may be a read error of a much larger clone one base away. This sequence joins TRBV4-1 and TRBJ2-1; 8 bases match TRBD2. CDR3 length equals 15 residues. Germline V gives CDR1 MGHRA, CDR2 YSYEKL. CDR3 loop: CASSQVAGPYNEQLF. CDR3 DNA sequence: TGCGCCAGCAGCCAAGTAGCGGGACCCTACAATGAGCAGCTCTTC.

The DNA for the CDR3 is TGTGCCACCAGGGGACAGGGCCGCAATCAGCCCCAGCATTTT. It translates to CATRGQGRNQPQHF. The gene calls are TRBV24-1 and TRBJ1-5, with 9 bases identical to TRBD1. CDR1 is KGHDR and CDR2 is SFDVKD in the germline V gene. This CDR3 comprises 14 residues. Trimming removed 7 bases from V and 2 bases from J; junction bases left unmatched: 2.

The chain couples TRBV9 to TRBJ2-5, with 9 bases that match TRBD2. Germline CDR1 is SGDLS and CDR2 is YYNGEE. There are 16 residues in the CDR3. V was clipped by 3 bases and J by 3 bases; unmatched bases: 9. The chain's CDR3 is CASSDPASGTEETQYF. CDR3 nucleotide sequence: TGTGCCAGCAGCGACCCGGCTAGCGGGACTGAAGAGACCCAGTACTTC. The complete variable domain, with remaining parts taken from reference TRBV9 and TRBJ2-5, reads DSGVTQTPKHLITATGQRVTLRCSPRSGDLSVYWYQQSLDQGLQFLIQYYNGEERAKGNILERFSAQQFPDLHSELNLSSLELGDSALYFCASSDPASGTEETQYFGPGTRLLVL.

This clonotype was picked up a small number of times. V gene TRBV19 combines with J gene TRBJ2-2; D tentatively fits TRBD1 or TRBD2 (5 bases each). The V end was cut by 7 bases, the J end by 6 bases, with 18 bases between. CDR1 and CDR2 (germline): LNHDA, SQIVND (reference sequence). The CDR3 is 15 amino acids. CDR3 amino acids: CASKPSGAQAGELFF. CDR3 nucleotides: TGTGCCAGTAAACCTTCCGGGGCGCAAGCCGGGGAGCTGTTTTTT.

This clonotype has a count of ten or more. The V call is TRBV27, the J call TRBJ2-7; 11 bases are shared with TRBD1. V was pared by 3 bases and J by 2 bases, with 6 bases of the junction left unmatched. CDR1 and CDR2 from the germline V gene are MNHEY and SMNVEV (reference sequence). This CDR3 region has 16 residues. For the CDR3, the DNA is TGTGCCAGCAGTTTCAATAAGGGACAGGGGGCCTACGAGCAGTACTTC. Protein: CASSFNKGQGAYEQYF.

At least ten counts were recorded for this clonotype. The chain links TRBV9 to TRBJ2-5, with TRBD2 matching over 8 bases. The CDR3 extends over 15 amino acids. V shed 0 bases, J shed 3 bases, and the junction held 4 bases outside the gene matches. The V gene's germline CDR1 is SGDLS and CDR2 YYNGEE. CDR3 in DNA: TGTGCCAGCAGCGTAGCGGGAGGGGTTGAAGAGACCCAGTACTTC. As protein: CASSVAGGVEETQYF.

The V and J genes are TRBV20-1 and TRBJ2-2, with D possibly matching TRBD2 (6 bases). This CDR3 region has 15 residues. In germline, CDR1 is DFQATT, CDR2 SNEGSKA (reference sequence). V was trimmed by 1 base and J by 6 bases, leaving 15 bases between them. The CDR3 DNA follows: TGCAGTGCTAGAGTCGGTAGCGGAGGGTCCGGGGAGCTGTTTTTT. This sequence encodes CSARVGSGGSGELFF.

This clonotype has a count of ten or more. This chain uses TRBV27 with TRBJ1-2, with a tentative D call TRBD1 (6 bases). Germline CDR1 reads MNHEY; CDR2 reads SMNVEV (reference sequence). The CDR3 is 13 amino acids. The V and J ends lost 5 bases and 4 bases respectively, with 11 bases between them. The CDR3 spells CASSPKQGYGYTF. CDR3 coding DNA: TGTGCCAGCAGTCCAAAACAGGGCTATGGCTACACCTTC.

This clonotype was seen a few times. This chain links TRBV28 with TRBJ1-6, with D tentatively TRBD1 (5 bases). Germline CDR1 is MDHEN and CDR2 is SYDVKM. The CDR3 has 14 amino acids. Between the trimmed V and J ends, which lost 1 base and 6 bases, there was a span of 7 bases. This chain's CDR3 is CASSLYGANSPLHF. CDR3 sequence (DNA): TGTGCCAGCAGTTTATACGGGGCTAATTCACCCCTCCACTTT.

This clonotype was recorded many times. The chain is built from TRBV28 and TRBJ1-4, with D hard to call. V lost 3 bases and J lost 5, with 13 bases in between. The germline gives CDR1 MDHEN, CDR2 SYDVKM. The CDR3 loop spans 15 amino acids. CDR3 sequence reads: CASSFGRLQNEKLFF. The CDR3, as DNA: TGTGCCAGCAGTTTCGGTAGGCTCCAAAATGAAAAACTGTTTTTT. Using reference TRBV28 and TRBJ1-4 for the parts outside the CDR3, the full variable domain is DVKVTQSSRYLVKRTGEKVFLECVQDMDHENMFWYRQDPGLGLRLIYFSYDVKMKEKGDIPEGYSVSREKKERFSLILESASTNQTSMYLCASSFGRLQNEKLFFGSGTQLSVL.